The 27 T cell receptor beta chains presented below share a single source sample, sequenced in a study of human T cells and chemical hapten exposure. Via MiXCR, TCRdb re-called the RACE reads, giving one row per CDR3 protein. The table includes 180,000 or so distinct CDR3 sequences, roughly a quarter detected once. Specified time point: patch test 3, about 24 weeks after DPC sensitization. The treatment is: therapeutic diphenylcyclopropenone sensitization with weekly scalp DPC. Source: whole blood, taken in connection with sensitization to the hapten diphenylcyclopropenone (DPC). Every receptor here comes from a woman between 40 and 55 years old with alopecia areata. Some clones in this sample may be carry-over from other donors' samples.

This chain links TRBV7-2 with TRBJ2-3, with D perhaps TRBD2 (6 bases). Trimming removed 5 bases at V and 5 bases at J, with 17 bases between. Germline values: CDR1 SGHTA, CDR2 FQGNSA. CDR3 size: 15 residues. This CDR3 is CASSTVGTSGDTQYF. CDR3 in DNA: TGTGCCAGCAGCACAGTGGGGACTTCGGGAGATACGCAGTATTTT.

The chain couples TRBV3-1 to TRBJ2-7; D gene uncertain. Trimming took off 1 base at V and 4 bases at J, with 5 bases between the two ends. Germline V gives CDR1 LGHDT, CDR2 YNNKEL (reference sequence). There are 12 residues in the CDR3. For the CDR3, the DNA is TGTGCCAGCAGCCAAGCCTTATACGAGCAGTACTTC. Translated, it gives CASSQALYEQYF.

This clonotype was counted at least ten times. J is TRBJ1-4 and V is TRBV20-1; D perhaps matches TRBD1 (5 bases). Germline CDR1 is DFQATT and CDR2 is SNEGSKA (reference sequence). This CDR3 is built from 11 residues. V lost 0 bases to trimming and J lost 13 bases, with 9 bases between them. This CDR3 is CSARDLQGLFF. The CDR3 coding sequence is TGCAGTGCTAGAGATCTGCAGGGACTGTTTTTT.

Only a few counts were recorded for this clonotype. The chain is built from TRBV27 and TRBJ1-2; possible D gene TRBD1, 5 bases. The CDR3 is 15 residues long. V lost 4 bases and J 3 bases, leaving 15 bases between the germline ends. The germline V gene encodes CDR1 MNHEY and CDR2 SMNVEV (reference sequence). CDR3 region: CASSSGPGADYGYTF. Written as DNA, the CDR3 is TGTGCCAGCAGTTCTGGTCCCGGGGCGGACTATGGCTACACCTTC.

In DNA form, the CDR3 reads TGTGCCAGCAGTTATGAGGACAGGGGCTATGGCTACACCTTC. This codes for CASSYEDRGYGYTF. The chain has TRBV6-2 or TRBV6-3 and TRBJ1-2; TRBD1 matches 9 bases. The CDR3 spans 14 residues. V lost 3 bases, J lost 4 bases, and 3 bases stayed unmatched. The germline V gene has CDR1 MNHEY and CDR2 SVGEGT.

This clonotype turned up a few times. The V and J genes are TRBV4-2 and TRBJ2-2; D remains ambiguous. Germline CDR1 reads LGHNA; CDR2 reads YNFKEQ. V lost 0 bases, J lost 7 bases, and 15 bases lay in between. The CDR3 loop spans 16 amino acids. CDR3 nucleotides: TGTGCCAGCAGCCAAGAATTCTGGACCACGGTCGGGGAGCTGTTTTTT. Its translation is CASSQEFWTTVGELFF.

The CDR3 DNA reads TGCAGTGCTAGTTCCGGCTATGGCTACACCTTC. This sequence encodes CSASSGYGYTF. The V call is TRBV20-1, the J call TRBJ1-2; no definite D call. V was pared by 3 bases and J by 4 bases, with 6 bases between. Germline V gene sequence: CDR1 DFQATT, CDR2 SNEGSKA (reference sequence). The CDR3 length is 11 residues.

The rearrangement links TRBV29-1 to TRBJ2-5; D call uncertain. The CDR3 loop spans 11 amino acids. Germline V gene sequence: CDR1 SQVTM, CDR2 ANQGSEA. Trimming removed 4 bases from V and 4 bases from J, with 7 bases in between. Here the CDR3 reads CSVGRTETQYF. CDR3 coding DNA: TGCAGCGTTGGAAGAACAGAGACCCAGTACTTC.

The rearrangement joins TRBV7-9 to TRBJ1-1; TRBD1 is a possible D gene (6 bases). CDR1 SEHNR and CDR2 FQNEAQ come from the germline V gene (reference sequence). V lost 5 bases, J lost 5 bases, and 15 bases lay in between. The CDR3 has 14 amino acids. This chain's CDR3 is CASSLSGGLTEAFF. The CDR3, as DNA: TGTGCCAGCAGCCTCTCCGGGGGGCTGACTGAAGCTTTCTTT.

This clonotype was recorded a few times. The chain uses TRBV5-1 and TRBJ2-2; either TRBD1 or TRBD2 may supply D (5 bases each). The V gene's germline CDR1 is SGHRS and CDR2 YFSETQ. The CDR3 has 17 amino acids. Trimming removed 3 bases at V and 4 bases at J, with 19 bases between. In DNA form, the CDR3 reads TGCGCCAGCAGCTCCGACCCCGGCAGGGCGGGCACCGGGGAGCTGTTTTTT. Amino acids: CASSSDPGRAGTGELFF.

The chain joins TRBV28 to TRBJ2-3; D ambiguous. V was trimmed by 3 bases and J by 4 bases, leaving 11 bases between them. CDR1 MDHEN and CDR2 SYDVKM come from the germline V gene. CDR3 length: 14 amino acids. The CDR3 coding sequence is TGTGCCAGCAGTTTGGCCCCTATGCCAGATACGCAGTATTTT. Its translation: CASSLAPMPDTQYF.

This clonotype occurred a few times. The chain recombines TRBV11-2 with TRBJ2-1; 11 nucleotides match TRBD2. V trimming: 5 bases; J trimming: 7 bases; junction bases outside the gene matches: 10. CDR3 length: 16 amino acids. The germline CDR1 and CDR2 sequences are SGHAT and FQNNGV. CDR3 in DNA: TGTGCCAGCAGCCCCATAGCGGGAGGGCGTATGAATGAGCAGTTCTTC. This sequence encodes CASSPIAGGRMNEQFF.

This clonotype was observed a few times. CDR3 nucleotide sequence: TGTGCCAGCAGCTTAGAAAGCGGGAGGGCCGGTGAGCAGTTCTTC. Protein sequence: CASSLESGRAGEQFF. The rearrangement links TRBV7-2 to TRBJ2-1; 10 bases agree with TRBD2. Germline V gene data show CDR1 as SGHTA and CDR2 as FQGNSA. CDR3 length equals 15 residues. With 1 base clipped from V and 9 bases from J, the junction kept 6 bases outside the gene matches.

This CDR3 is CASRQGEGDTF. The CDR3 DNA is TGTGCCAGCAGACAGGGGGAAGGGGACACCTTC. The genes are TRBV2 and TRBJ1-2; 8 nucleotides match TRBD1. With V trimmed by 6 bases and J by 12 bases, 6 bases remained unmatched. This CDR3 is built from 11 residues. The germline V gene encodes CDR1 SNHLY and CDR2 FYNNEI. Variable domain in full (rest from reference TRBV2 and TRBJ1-2): EPEVTQTPSHQVTQMGQEVILRCVPISNHLYFYWYRQILGQKVEFLVSFYNNEISEKSEIFDDQFSVERPDGSNFTLKIRSTKLEDSAMYFCASRQGEGDTFGSGTRLTVV.

This clonotype was seen only a few times. The genes are TRBV7-2 and TRBJ1-1; possible D gene TRBD1, 5 bases. The CDR3 has 13 amino acids. Germline CDR1 reads SGHTA; CDR2 reads FQGNSA. Deletions cut 6 bases from V and 4 bases from J, with 12 bases between. This CDR3 is CASRISGTTEAFF. The DNA for the CDR3 is TGTGCCAGCAGGATCTCAGGGACCACTGAAGCTTTCTTT.

V is TRBV29-1 and J is TRBJ1-1, with 8 bases that match TRBD1. The CDR3 covers 13 residues. The germline gives CDR1 SQVTM, CDR2 ANQGSEA. The trim removed 7 bases at V and 1 base at J, leaving 5 bases unmatched. DNA of the CDR3: TGCAGCGCTAGACAGGGGACGAACACTGAAGCTTTCTTT. Its protein is CSARQGTNTEAFF.

In its sample, this clonotype was seen a few times. The genes are TRBV12-3 or TRBV12-4 and TRBJ1-5; 7 bases are a match to TRBD1. The CDR3 contains 12 residues. V trimming: 8 bases; J trimming: 4 bases; junction bases outside the gene matches: 2. For the CDR3, the DNA is TGTGCCAGCCAGGGGGATAATCAGCCCCAGCATTTT. This gives the protein CASQGDNQPQHF.

The chain joins TRBV28 to TRBJ1-1, with 7 nucleotides matching TRBD1. Germline V gene data show CDR1 as MDHEN and CDR2 as SYDVKM. This CDR3 region has 16 residues. The trim removed 5 bases at V and 7 bases at J, leaving 16 bases unmatched. CDR3 bases: TGTGCCAGCAGTCCCTACCCGACACAGGGGAGGAGTGAAGCTTTCTTT. Translating it yields CASSPYPTQGRSEAFF.

The V and J genes are TRBV5-1 and TRBJ1-2; 7 bases agree with TRBD1. CDR1 and CDR2 (germline): SGHRS, YFSETQ. Unmatched junction bases numbered 8, after V lost 2 bases and J lost 7 bases. CDR3 size: 14 residues. The CDR3 region has the DNA TGCGCCAGCAGCTTCCAAGGGGGCGAGTCTGGCTACACCTTC. Translating gives CASSFQGGESGYTF.

V gene TRBV21-1 combines with J gene TRBJ2-5; the table's D gene call, TRBD1, was not cross checked with the DNA. TRBV21-1 is a pseudogene locus. The CDR3 loop spans 17 amino acids. The CDR3: CASSKEDRRGLQETQYF. DNA of the CDR3: TGTGCCAGCAGCAAAGAGGACAGACGGGGGCTGCAAGAGACCCAGTACTTC.

This clonotype turned up a few times. The V gene is TRBV27, the J gene TRBJ1-1; D gene ambiguous. This CDR3 is built from 13 residues. V was clipped by 5 bases and J by 1 base, with 8 bases between them. Germline CDR1 is MNHEY and CDR2 is SMNVEV (reference sequence). CDR3: CASSHGENTEAFF. CDR3 nucleotide sequence: TGTGCCAGCAGTCATGGGGAGAACACTGAAGCTTTCTTT.

This clonotype was detected a few times. V is TRBV12-3 or TRBV12-4 and J is TRBJ1-5, with D hard to call. The V end lost 3 bases, the J end lost 7 bases, and 13 bases lay between the germline ends. The CDR3 contains 14 residues. For the CDR3, the DNA is TGTGCCAGCAGTTTTCTGGGGATCGGCCAGCCCCAGCATTTT. Translation: CASSFLGIGQPQHF.

This clonotype was seen a handful of times. The chain couples TRBV7-2 to TRBJ2-2; D is possibly TRBD1 (6 bases). Trimming cost V 0 bases and J 3 bases, with 11 bases left between them. Germline V gene lookup returns CDR1 SGHTA and CDR2 FQGNSA. This CDR3 spans 16 amino acids. The CDR3 protein is CASSLAPRGYTGELFF. For the CDR3, the DNA is TGTGCCAGCAGCTTAGCCCCAAGGGGGTACACCGGGGAGCTGTTTTTT.

The sample holds a few counts of this clonotype. The chain uses TRBV14 and TRBJ2-7; D unclear. Trimming pared 4 bases from V and 4 bases from J, leaving 20 bases between. CDR3 length: 16 residues. The germline V gene encodes CDR1 SGHDN and CDR2 FVKESK. The CDR3 DNA follows: TGTGCCAGCAGCCTACAAGGTGCCGGAAGGTCTTACGAGCAGTACTTC. Translated: CASSLQGAGRSYEQYF. The full variable domain, with the rest looked up from reference TRBV14 and TRBJ2-7, is EAGVTQFPSHSVIEKGQTVTLRCDPISGHDNLYWYRRVMGKEIKFLLHFVKESKQDESGMPNNRFLAERTGGTYSTLKVQPAELEDSGVYFCASSLQGAGRSYEQYFGPGTRLTVT.

V is TRBV6-5 and J is TRBJ2-3; possible D gene TRBD2, 5 bases. Germline loops: CDR1 MNHEY, CDR2 SVGAGI. This CDR3 is built from 14 residues. The V gene lost 5 bases and the J gene lost 1 base, with 10 bases spanning the gap. The CDR3 DNA is TGTGCCAGCAGTCCTAGCTTAGGCACAGATACGCAGTATTTT. Translated: CASSPSLGTDTQYF.

In this sample, this clonotype turned up many times. The chain links TRBV20-1 to TRBJ2-1; D not resolved. This CDR3 region has 13 residues. The V end was cut by 3 bases, the J end by 8 bases, with 14 bases between. Germline lookup yields CDR1 DFQATT and CDR2 SNEGSKA (reference sequence). The CDR3: CSARESPDDEQFF. CDR3 DNA: TGCAGTGCTAGGGAGAGCCCGGACGATGAGCAGTTCTTC.

In this sample, this clonotype is medium-sized. The chain carries TRBV3-1 and TRBJ1-1, with D uncertain. V gave up 3 bases and J gave up 0 bases, with 5 bases separating them. This CDR3 contains 13 residues. Germline CDR1 LGHDT, CDR2 YNNKEL (reference sequence). Written as DNA, the CDR3 is TGTGCCAGCAGCCAGGGGATGAACACTGAAGCTTTCTTT. It codes for CASSQGMNTEAFF.